This T cell receptor beta chain was identified in a study of graft-versus-host responses after intestinal transplantation. V lost 6 bases to trimming and J lost 6 bases, with 21 bases between them. This CDR3 spans 15 amino acids. CDR1 is SGHDT and CDR2 is YYEEEE in the germline V gene. Regarding this clone: Its antigen is as yet unknown.

Points from the study as a whole: Early after transplant, HvG declines were associated with peak levels of circulating GvH clones. GvH clones occurred in recipient marrow; some first appeared in ileum or blood. High graft-versus-host to host-versus-graft T cell clonal ratios marked allografts of patients with graft-donor macrochimerism.

The protocol was immunoSEQ multiplex PCR, while the TCRdb copy is restricted to in-frame clones and leaves out a portion. The sample shows tens of thousands of clones, roughly nine tenths of them seen only once. Sequences were derived from unstimulated CD4+ T cells sorted from spleen or lymph node cells, sampled before intestinal transplant. The rearrangement links TRBV5-6 to TRBJ1-1; weak D call: TRBD1 (5 bases). This receptor was taken from a human donor who received an intestinal transplant. The CDR3 DNA reads TGTGCCAGCAACCTGCAACTCGGTCGGGGGGCTGAAGCTTTCTTT. This translates into CASNLQLGRGAEAFF.